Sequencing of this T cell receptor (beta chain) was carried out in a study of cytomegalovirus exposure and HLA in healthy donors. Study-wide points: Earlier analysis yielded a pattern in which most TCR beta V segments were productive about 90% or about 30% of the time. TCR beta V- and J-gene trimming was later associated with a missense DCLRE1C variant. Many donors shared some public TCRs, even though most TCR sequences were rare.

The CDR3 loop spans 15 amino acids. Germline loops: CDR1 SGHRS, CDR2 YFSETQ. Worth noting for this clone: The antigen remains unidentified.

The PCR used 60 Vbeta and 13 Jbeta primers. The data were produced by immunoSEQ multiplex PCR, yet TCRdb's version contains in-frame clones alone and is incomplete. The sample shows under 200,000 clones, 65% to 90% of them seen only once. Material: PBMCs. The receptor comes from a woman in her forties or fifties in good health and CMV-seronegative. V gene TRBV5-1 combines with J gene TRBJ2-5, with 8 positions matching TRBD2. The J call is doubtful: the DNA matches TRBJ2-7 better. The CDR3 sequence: CASSLSGSSRYEQYF. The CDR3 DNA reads TGCGCCAGCAGCTTAAGCGGGAGTTCTCGGTACGAGCAGTACTTC.